These 3 T cell receptor beta chains originate from one sample sequenced in a study of shared clonotypes between healthy human individuals. Some clones are missing from TCRdb's copy, which holds only in-frame ones; the method was immunoSEQ multiplex PCR. The table has approximately 590,000 clones, 95% seen once; the top ten hold roughly 0.1%. Only CD45RO-negative cells positively selected for CCR7 counted as naive CD8 cells, so terminally differentiated effector memory CD45RA+ cells were excluded. Sequencing used naive CD8+ T cells sorted from blood. Source of these receptors: a woman aged 30 to 39 in good health.

In its sample, this clone was seen once. Within the sample, other DNA sequences also encode this same CDR3. V gene TRBV7-8 combines with J gene TRBJ2-7, with D perhaps matching TRBD1 or TRBD2 (5 bases each). CDR1 is SGHVS and CDR2 is FQNEAQ in the germline V gene. The CDR3 totals 13 residues. The V and J ends lost 5 bases and 3 bases respectively, with 11 bases between them. This chain's CDR3 is CASSPRDGYEQYF. The DNA for the CDR3 is TGTGCCAGCAGCCCAAGGGACGGCTACGAGCAGTACTTC.

The genes are TRBV6-5 and TRBJ2-7; D might be TRBD2 (5 bases). V lost 6 bases and J 4 bases, leaving 19 bases between the germline ends. There are 15 residues in the CDR3. The germline CDR1 and CDR2 sequences are MNHEY and SVGAGI. CDR3 in DNA: TGTGCCAGCAGGCCGACCCGGGAACACGTTTACGAGCAGTACTTC. Residues: CASRPTREHVYEQYF.

This chain uses TRBV28 with TRBJ1-3, with D unclear. CDR1 and CDR2 (germline): MDHEN, SYDVKM. Trimming took 6 bases from V and 0 from J, leaving 12 bases between them. CDR3 length: 15 residues. CDR3 protein: CASRHDQSSGNTIYF. CDR3 DNA sequence: TGTGCCAGCAGACATGACCAGAGCTCTGGAAACACCATATATTTT.